This is a list of T cell receptor beta chains from one sample in a study of radiotherapy plus CTLA-4 blockade in lung cancer. Here immunoSEQ multiplex PCR was the method, and the copy in TCRdb shows in-frame clones only, minus some. This table has tens of thousands of clones, around nine tenths appearing once. The sequencing used peripheral blood, collected from a patient treated with radiotherapy plus ipilimumab. The receptors here all came from a human donor with non-small cell lung cancer that progressed on radiotherapy plus ipilimumab. CDR3s include the opening cysteine and the closing phenylalanine or tryptophan. Fields, in order: D gene, V gene, clone size, J gene, CDR3 DNA, CDR3 protein. The D gene is left open where the match is weak. Part of the rows lack a size; the others show once, few, many or a class for expanded clones.

TRBD2,TRBV7-2,-,TRBJ2-3,TGTGCCAGCAGCTCGGCCGCCGGGCGGGGGACGGGGACGCAGTATTTT,CASSSAAGRGTGTQYF
-,TRBV7-9,-,TRBJ1-6,TGTGCCAGCAGCTTAGGGTCGGCAAATAATTCACCCCTCCACTTT,CASSLGSANNSPLHF
-,TRBV9,-,TRBJ2-1,TGTGCCAGCAGCGCCGCAGTCTCCGGGGCTTACAATGAGCAGTTCTTC,CASSAAVSGAYNEQFF
-,TRBV18,-,TRBJ2-5,TGTGCCAGCTCATCAACTTCCCCTGGAGAGACCCAGTACTTC,CASSSTSPGETQYF
TRBD1,TRBV6-5,-,TRBJ2-2,TGTGCCAGCAGTTACCAGACAGGGGCTGGGGAGCTGTTTTTT,CASSYQTGAGELFF
-,TRBV5-4,once,TRBJ1-3,TGTGCCAGCAGCCGGGGGCAGGCTAGCTCTGGAAACACCATATATTTT,CASSRGQASSGNTIYF
-,TRBV30,-,TRBJ1-1,TGTGCCTGGAGTGTACGAGCAATGGGGTACACTGAAGCTTTCTTT,CAWSVRAMGYTEAFF
-,TRBV19,once,TRBJ2-2,TGTGCCAGTAGTATAGCCAGGGGCACGGCCGCGCCCGGGGAGCTGTTTTTT,CASSIARGTAAPGELFF
TRBD1,TRBV19,few,TRBJ1-1,TGTGCCAGTAGCTACTCACCGGGACAGGGGAACACTGAAGCTTTCTTT,CASSYSPGQGNTEAFF
TRBD1,TRBV15,-,TRBJ2-2,TGTGCCACCAGCAGAACAGGGGGATCGAACCTCGGGGAGCTGTTTTTT,CATSRTGGSNLGELFF
-,TRBV5-1,-,TRBJ2-3,TGCGCCAGCAGCCCTCAGGGGGGCGATACGCAGTATTTT,CASSPQGGDTQYF
-,TRBV19,-,TRBJ1-4,TGTGGCAGTAGTATCGCCGGCGGGCTGGGGGAAAAACTGTTTTTT,CGSSIAGGLGEKLFF
TRBD2,TRBV27,-,TRBJ2-1,TGTGCCAGCAGTCGCGGGAGAAGCTACAATGAGCAGTTCTTC,CASSRGRSYNEQFF
-,TRBV5-1,-,TRBJ2-5,TGCGCCAGCAGCTTGGGATCGGGAGAGACCCAGTACTTC,CASSLGSGETQYF
-,TRBV2,-,TRBJ2-5,TGTGCCAGCAGTGAAGGGCTGGGCAGGGGCGTGTACCAAGAGACCCAGTACTTC,CASSEGLGRGVYQETQYF
-,TRBV28,once,TRBJ2-2,TGTGCCAGCAGTGGAGGGGGGAGAACCGGGGAGCTGTTTTTT,CASSGGGRTGELFF
-,TRBV6-5,-,TRBJ2-1,TGTGCCAGCAGCCATTCCATGGGTATCGATGAGCAGTTCTTC,CASSHSMGIDEQFF
-,TRBV14,-,TRBJ1-6,TGTGCCAGCAGCCAGGCCCGGCAAACAGATTCACCCCTCCACTTT,CASSQARQTDSPLHF
-,TRBV7-9,-,TRBJ1-2,TGTGCCAGCAGCTCATTTTATGGGAGCTATGGCTACACCTTC,CASSSFYGSYGYTF
-,TRBV6-6,once,TRBJ1-5,TGTGCCAGCAGCCAGGGGAGGACAGATAGCAATCAGCCCCAGCATTTT,CASSQGRTDSNQPQHF
-,TRBV4-3,-,TRBJ2-1,TGCGCCAGCAGCCAAGGGGGTGGGTACAATGAGCAGTTCTTC,CASSQGGGYNEQFF
-,TRBV27,-,TRBJ1-2,TGTGCCAGCAGTCTCGGGACTCGTGCCGGGGGCTACACCTTC,CASSLGTRAGGYTF
-,TRBV10-1,-,TRBJ1-2,TGCGCCAGAAACCTATGGGGGATCGATGGCTACACCTTC,CARNLWGIDGYTF
-,TRBV6-5,-,TRBJ1-2,TGTGCCAGCAGCCAATCGGGGGCCCTTAACTATGGCTACACCTTC,CASSQSGALNYGYTF
-,TRBV7-2,-,TRBJ1-2,TGTGCCAGCAGCTTAGTTTGGGACGACTACACCTTC,CASSLVWDDYTF
-,TRBV9,-,TRBJ1-4,TGTGCCAGCAGCGTAGAGGGGGAGAGTGAAAAACTGTTTTTT,CASSVEGESEKLFF
-,TRBV7-2,few,TRBJ2-2,TGTGCCAGCAGCTTCGTTTCCACCGGGGAGCTGTTTTTT,CASSFVSTGELFF
-,TRBV6-7,-,TRBJ2-7,TGTGCCAGCAGTTACCCCGAGGGACGGCCAGCCTACGAGCAGTACTTC,CASSYPEGRPAYEQYF
-,TRBV6-1,-,TRBJ1-1,TGTGCCAGCAGTGAACAGGTAACTACTGAAGCTTTCTTT,CASSEQVTTEAFF
TRBD2,TRBV18,-,TRBJ2-5,TGTGCCAGCTCTCGAGCCGGGACTAGCCAAGAGACCCAGTACTTC,CASSRAGTSQETQYF
TRBD2,TRBV5-4,-,TRBJ2-1,TGTGCCAGCAGCTTGTCAGCGGGAGTGGTCAATGAGCAGTTCTTC,CASSLSAGVVNEQFF
-,TRBV5-6,-,TRBJ1-1,TGTGCCAGCAGCTTGGTGGCAGGGATCTTTACTGAAGCTTTCTTT,CASSLVAGIFTEAFF
-,TRBV20-1,once,TRBJ2-5,TGCAGTGCCAATGGTCCAGAGACCCAGTACTTC,CSANGPETQYF
-,TRBV2,once,TRBJ2-1,TGTGCCAGCAGTTATTTTGGGGAGCAGTTCTTC,CASSYFGEQFF
-,TRBV4-3,once,TRBJ2-2,TGCGCCAGCAGCCAAGACCCCGGGGAGCTGTTTTTT,CASSQDPGELFF
-,TRBV15,few,TRBJ1-1,TGTGCCACCAGCAGAGATCGGGGCACTGAAGCTTTCTTT,CATSRDRGTEAFF
-,TRBV14,-,TRBJ2-7,TGTGCCAGCAGCCAAGGGCAAGTGACCGAGCAGTACTTC,CASSQGQVTEQYF
TRBD2,TRBV11-3,-,TRBJ2-5,TGTGCCAGCAGCCCCGGACTAGGCGGCCAAGAGACCCAGTACTTC,CASSPGLGGQETQYF
-,TRBV7-7,-,TRBJ2-5,TGTGCCAGCAGCTTAGCGTGGGGGGCGGGGGAGACCCAGTACTTC,CASSLAWGAGETQYF
TRBD2,TRBV19,-,TRBJ2-1,TGTGCCAGTAGTATTAGAGCGGGGGCCGGGTCGGATGAGCAGTTCTTC,CASSIRAGAGSDEQFF
-,TRBV9,-,TRBJ2-3,TGTGCCAGCAGCGAATCACCCAGCACAGATACGCAGTATTTT,CASSESPSTDTQYF
-,TRBV10-3,-,TRBJ2-7,TGTGCCATCAGTGACGAGGGCCTGGCACAGTACTTC,CAISDEGLAQYF
-,TRBV6-4,-,TRBJ2-1,TGTGCCAGCAGTGTACTATCTGCAAGCTCCTACAATGAGCAGTTCTTC,CASSVLSASSYNEQFF
-,TRBV29-1,-,TRBJ1-1,TGCAGCGTGTCTAGGGGGGGCTGGAACACTGAAGCTTTCTTT,CSVSRGGWNTEAFF
TRBD1,TRBV6-1,-,TRBJ1-2,TGTGCCACCAGGGGGGCGGAGGGGTATGGCTACATCTTC,CATRGAEGYGYIF